This T cell receptor beta chain was obtained from a study of T cells after yellow fever vaccination. Overall study findings and caveats: Sorted repertoires could include abundant contaminating clonotypes from bulk cells.

The CDR3 extends over 17 amino acids. The junction had 6 bases not matched to a gene; V was cut back by 1 base and J by 1 base. The V gene's germline CDR1 is SGHVS and CDR2 FQNEAQ. This clonotype showed up many times. The antigen is unknown. MiXCR, applied by TCRdb to the 5' RACE reads, yields one record per CDR3 protein. The sample holds around 30,000 distinct CDR3 sequences; under 6% are singletons and the top ten take roughly 41%. This receptor was taken from a man aged 25 to 45 who received the YFV17D yellow fever vaccine. Sequencing was performed on CD8+ T cells sorted from PBMCs, taken 10 days after the yellow fever booster vaccination. The chain has TRBV7-8 and TRBJ2-7; 11 nucleotides match TRBD1. CDR3 nucleotides: TGTGCCAGCAGCTTAGTGAGTGGACAGGGGGCTTCCTACGAGCAGTACTTC. The encoded protein is CASSLVSGQGASYEQYF.